This T cell receptor (beta chain) was observed in a study of CD8 T cells in Susac syndrome. The wider study: Patients with Susac syndrome, at blood draw, were therapy-naive, on corticosteroids, or on intravenous immunoglobulin alone.

Random-hexamer reverse transcription was applied to about 0.5 to 1 ug RNA. From the immunoSEQ multiplex PCR reads, TCRdb called clonotypes with MiXCR, one entry per CDR3 protein. This table holds under 95,000 distinct CDR3 sequences, roughly 94% found once. Trimming took 7 bases from V and 4 from J; bases not matched to a gene: 9. This CDR3 has 14 amino acids. CDR1 is GTSNPN, CDR2 SVGIG, per germline (reference sequence). This receptor was identified in a human donor with Susac syndrome. J is TRBJ2-1 and V is TRBV30; TRBD2 agrees at 8 bases. The sample comprised CD4+ T cells from PBMCs. CDR3 region: CASLGRGAYNEQFF. The CDR3 coding sequence is TGTGCCTCTCTCGGGCGGGGGGCATACAATGAGCAGTTCTTC.